This TCR beta chain was recorded in a study of blood T cell repertoires in COVID-19. The CDR3 length is 17 residues. The V and J ends lost 0 bases and 5 bases, in that order; junction bases with no gene match: 10. Germline values: CDR1 SGDLS, CDR2 YYNGEE. Sequenced by immunoSEQ multiplex PCR; TCRdb stores in-frame clones only, minus some. The sample holds about 260,000 clones, roughly nine tenths seen once. This chain connects TRBV9 to TRBJ2-3, with TRBD2 matching over 9 bases. The TCR comes from a young woman who had recovered from COVID-19. Sequencing was carried out using PBMCs or T cells enriched from blood (not recorded which). The CDR3 loop is CASSVVPSGVDGDTQYF. CDR3 coding DNA: TGTGCCAGCAGCGTAGTACCTAGCGGGGTGGACGGAGATACGCAGTATTTT.